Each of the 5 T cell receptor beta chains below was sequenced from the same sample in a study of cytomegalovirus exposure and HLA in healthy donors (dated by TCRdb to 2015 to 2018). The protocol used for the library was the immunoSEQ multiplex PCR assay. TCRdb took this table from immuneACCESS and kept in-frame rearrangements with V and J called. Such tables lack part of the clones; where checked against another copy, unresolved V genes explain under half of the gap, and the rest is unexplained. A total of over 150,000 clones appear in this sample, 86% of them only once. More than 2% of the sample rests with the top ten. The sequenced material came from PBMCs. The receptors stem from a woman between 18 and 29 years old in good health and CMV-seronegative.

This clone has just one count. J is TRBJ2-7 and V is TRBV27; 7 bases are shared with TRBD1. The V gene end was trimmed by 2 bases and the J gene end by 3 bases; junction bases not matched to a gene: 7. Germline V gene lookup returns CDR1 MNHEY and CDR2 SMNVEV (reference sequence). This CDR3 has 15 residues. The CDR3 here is CASSLGRDSYYEQYF. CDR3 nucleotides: TGTGCCAGCAGTTTAGGCCGGGACAGCTACTACGAGCAGTACTTC.

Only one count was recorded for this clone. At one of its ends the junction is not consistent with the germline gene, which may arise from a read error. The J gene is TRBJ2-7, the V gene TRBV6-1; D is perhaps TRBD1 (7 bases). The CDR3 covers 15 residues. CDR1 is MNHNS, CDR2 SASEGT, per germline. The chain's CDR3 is CASSEGRGKMEGQDF. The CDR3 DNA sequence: TGTGCCAGCAGTGAAGGCAGGGGGAAAATGGAGGGCCAGGACTTC.

Written as DNA, the CDR3 is TGTGCCAGCACCTACAGCGGGCTGGGGGCAGATACGCAGTATTTT. It encodes CASTYSGLGADTQYF. This chain uses TRBV6-5 with TRBJ2-3; D is perhaps TRBD2 (6 bases). Trimming pared 7 bases from V and 4 bases from J, leaving 18 bases between. The V gene's germline CDR1 is MNHEY and CDR2 SVGAGI. The CDR3 is 15 residues long.

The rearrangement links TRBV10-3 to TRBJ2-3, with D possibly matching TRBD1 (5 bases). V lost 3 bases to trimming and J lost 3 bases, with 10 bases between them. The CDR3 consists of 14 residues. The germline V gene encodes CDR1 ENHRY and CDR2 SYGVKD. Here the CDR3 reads CAISEDSRTDTQYF. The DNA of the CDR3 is TGTGCCATCAGTGAAGACAGTAGGACAGATACGCAGTATTTT.

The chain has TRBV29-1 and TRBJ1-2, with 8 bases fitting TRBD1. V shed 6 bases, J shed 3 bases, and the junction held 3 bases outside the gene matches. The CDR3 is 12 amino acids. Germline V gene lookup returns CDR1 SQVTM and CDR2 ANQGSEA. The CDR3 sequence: CSVQGQDYGYTF. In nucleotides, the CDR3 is TGCAGCGTACAGGGACAGGACTATGGCTACACCTTC.